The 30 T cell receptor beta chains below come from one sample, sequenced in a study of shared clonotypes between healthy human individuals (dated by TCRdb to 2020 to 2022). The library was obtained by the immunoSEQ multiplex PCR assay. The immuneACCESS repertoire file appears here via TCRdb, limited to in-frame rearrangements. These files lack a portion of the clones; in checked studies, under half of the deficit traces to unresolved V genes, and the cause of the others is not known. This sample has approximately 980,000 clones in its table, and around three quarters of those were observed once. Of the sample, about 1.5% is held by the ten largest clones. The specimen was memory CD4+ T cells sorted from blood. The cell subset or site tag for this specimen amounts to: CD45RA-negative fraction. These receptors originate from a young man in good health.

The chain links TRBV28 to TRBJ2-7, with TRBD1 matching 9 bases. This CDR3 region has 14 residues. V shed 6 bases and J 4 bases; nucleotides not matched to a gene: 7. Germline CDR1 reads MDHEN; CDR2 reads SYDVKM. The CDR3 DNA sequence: TGTGCCAGCAGCACCGGGACAGGGAGGTACGAGCAGTACTTC. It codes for CASSTGTGRYEQYF.

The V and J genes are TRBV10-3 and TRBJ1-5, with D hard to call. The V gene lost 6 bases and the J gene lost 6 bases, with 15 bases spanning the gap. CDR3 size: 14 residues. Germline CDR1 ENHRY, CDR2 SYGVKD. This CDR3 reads CAISARGYGQPQHF. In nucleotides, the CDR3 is TGTGCCATCAGCGCAAGAGGGTACGGTCAGCCCCAGCATTTT.

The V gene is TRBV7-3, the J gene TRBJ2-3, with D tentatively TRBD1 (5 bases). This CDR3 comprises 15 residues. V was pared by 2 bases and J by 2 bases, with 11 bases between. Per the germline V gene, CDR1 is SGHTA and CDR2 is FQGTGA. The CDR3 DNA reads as TGTGCCAGCAGCTTACACCAGGGTGACACAGATACGCAGTATTTT. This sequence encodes CASSLHQGDTDTQYF.

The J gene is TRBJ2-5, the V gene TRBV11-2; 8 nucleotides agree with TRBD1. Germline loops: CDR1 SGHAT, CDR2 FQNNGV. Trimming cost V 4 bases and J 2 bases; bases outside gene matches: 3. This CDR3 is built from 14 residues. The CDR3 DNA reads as TGTGCCAGCAGCTCCGGGACAGGACAAGAGACCCAGTACTTC. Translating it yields CASSSGTGQETQYF.

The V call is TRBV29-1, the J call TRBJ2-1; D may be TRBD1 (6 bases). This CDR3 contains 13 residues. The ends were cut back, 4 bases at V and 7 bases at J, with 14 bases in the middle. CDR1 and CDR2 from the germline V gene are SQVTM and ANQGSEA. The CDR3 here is CSVANREGNEQFF. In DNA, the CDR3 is TGCAGCGTTGCCAACAGGGAAGGGAATGAGCAGTTCTTC.

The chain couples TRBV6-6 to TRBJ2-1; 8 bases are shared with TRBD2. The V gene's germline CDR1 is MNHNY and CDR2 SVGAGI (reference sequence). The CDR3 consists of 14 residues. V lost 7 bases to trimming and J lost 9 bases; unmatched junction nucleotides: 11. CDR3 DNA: TGTGCCAGCATACGGGAGGGTCGGTTCGGTGAGCAGTTCTTC. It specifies CASIREGRFGEQFF.

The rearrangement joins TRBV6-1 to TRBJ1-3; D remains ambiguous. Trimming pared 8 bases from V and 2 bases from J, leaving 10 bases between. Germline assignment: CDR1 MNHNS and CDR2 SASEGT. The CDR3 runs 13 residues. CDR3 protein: CASLGGTGNTIYF. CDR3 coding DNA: TGTGCCAGCCTCGGTGGGACTGGAAACACCATATATTTT.

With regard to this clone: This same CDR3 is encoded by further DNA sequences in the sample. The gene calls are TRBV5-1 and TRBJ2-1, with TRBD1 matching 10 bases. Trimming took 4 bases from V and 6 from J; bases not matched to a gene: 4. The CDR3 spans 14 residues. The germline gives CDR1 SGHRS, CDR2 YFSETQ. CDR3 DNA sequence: TGCGCCAGCAGCCCGGGACAGGGGTCCAATGAGCAGTTCTTC. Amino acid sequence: CASSPGQGSNEQFF.

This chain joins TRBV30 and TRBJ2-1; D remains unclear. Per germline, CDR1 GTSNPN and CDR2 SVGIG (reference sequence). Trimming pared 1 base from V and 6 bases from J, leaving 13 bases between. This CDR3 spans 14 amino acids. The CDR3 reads CAWSALVITNEQFF. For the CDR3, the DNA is TGTGCCTGGAGTGCCTTAGTGATCACCAATGAGCAGTTCTTC.

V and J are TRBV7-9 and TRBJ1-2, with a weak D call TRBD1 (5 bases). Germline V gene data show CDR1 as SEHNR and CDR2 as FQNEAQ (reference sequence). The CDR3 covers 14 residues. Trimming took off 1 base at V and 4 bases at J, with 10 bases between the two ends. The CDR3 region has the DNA TGTGCCAGCAGCTTAGACACCGGGGGCTATGGCTACACCTTC. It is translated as CASSLDTGGYGYTF.

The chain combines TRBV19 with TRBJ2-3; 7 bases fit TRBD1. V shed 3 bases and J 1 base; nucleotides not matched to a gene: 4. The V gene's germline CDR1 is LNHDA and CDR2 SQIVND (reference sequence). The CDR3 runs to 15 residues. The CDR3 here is CASSMDRSGTDTQYF. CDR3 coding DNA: TGTGCCAGTAGTATGGACAGGTCTGGCACAGATACGCAGTATTTT.

The CDR3 loop reads CARSLVAGANQPQHF. The CDR3 region has the DNA TGTGCCAGAAGCTTGGTGGCAGGAGCCAATCAGCCCCAGCATTTT. The chain employs TRBV5-3 and TRBJ1-5; D gene unclear. TRBV5-3 is sorted into the ORF group, with uncertain function. Trimming took off 0 bases at V and 3 bases at J, with 10 bases between the two ends. This CDR3 is 15 amino acids long.

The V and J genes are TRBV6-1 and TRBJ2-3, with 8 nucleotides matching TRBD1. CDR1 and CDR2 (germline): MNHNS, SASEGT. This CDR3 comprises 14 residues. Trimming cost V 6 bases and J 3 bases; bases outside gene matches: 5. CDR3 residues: CASRRTGTTDTQYF. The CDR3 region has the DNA TGTGCCAGCAGACGGACAGGGACGACAGATACGCAGTATTTT.

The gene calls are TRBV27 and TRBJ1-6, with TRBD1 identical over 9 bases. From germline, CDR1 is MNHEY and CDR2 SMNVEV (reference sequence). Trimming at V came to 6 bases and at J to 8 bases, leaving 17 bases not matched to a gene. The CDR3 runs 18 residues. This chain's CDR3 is CASSRGRGGQGSDSPLHF. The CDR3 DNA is TGTGCCAGCAGCCGGGGTCGTGGGGGACAGGGTTCGGATTCACCCCTCCACTTT.

CDR3 in amino acids: CASREGGPYEQYF. The CDR3 nucleotides are TGTGCCAGCAGAGAGGGGGGGCCCTACGAGCAGTACTTC. The chain has TRBV6-1 and TRBJ2-7; perhaps TRBD2 as D (7 bases). The CDR3 contains 13 residues. V was clipped by 6 bases and J by 2 bases, with 11 bases between them. The germline CDR1 and CDR2 sequences are MNHNS and SASEGT.

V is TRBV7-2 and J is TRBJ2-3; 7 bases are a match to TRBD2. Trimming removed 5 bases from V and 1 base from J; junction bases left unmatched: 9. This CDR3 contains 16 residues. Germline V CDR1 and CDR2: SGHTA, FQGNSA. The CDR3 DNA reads TGTGCCAGCAGCCCACACCTAGGACTAGGCACAGATACGCAGTATTTT. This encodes CASSPHLGLGTDTQYF. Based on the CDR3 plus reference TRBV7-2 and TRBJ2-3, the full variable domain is GAGVSQSPSNKVTEKGKDVELRCDPISGHTALYWYRQSLGQGLEFLIYFQGNSAPDKSGLPSDRFSAERTGGSVSTLTIQRTQQEDSAVYLCASSPHLGLGTDTQYFGPGTRLTVL.

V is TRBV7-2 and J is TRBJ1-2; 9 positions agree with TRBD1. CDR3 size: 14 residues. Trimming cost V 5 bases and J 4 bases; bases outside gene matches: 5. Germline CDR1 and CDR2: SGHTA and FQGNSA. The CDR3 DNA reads TGTGCCAGCAGCACAACGACAGGGGGCTATGGCTACACCTTC. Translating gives CASSTTTGGYGYTF.

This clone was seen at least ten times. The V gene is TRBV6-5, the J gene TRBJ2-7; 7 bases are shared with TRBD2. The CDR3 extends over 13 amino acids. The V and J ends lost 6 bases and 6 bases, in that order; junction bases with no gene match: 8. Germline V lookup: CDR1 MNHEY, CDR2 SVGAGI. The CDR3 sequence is CASRIRGRGEQYF. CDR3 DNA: TGTGCCAGCAGAATTAGAGGGAGGGGCGAGCAGTACTTC.

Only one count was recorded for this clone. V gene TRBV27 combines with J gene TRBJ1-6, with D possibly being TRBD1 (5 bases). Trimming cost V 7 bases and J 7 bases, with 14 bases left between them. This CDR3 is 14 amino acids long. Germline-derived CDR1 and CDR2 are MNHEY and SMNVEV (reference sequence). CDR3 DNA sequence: TGTGCCAGCACCACCCTGGGGGGAAATTCACCCCTCCACTTT. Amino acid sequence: CASTTLGGNSPLHF.

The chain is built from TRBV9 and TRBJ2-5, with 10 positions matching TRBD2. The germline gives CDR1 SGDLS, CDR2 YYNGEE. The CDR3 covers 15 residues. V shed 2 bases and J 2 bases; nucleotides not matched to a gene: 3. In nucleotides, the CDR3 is TGTGCCAGCAGCGTTAGCGGGGGGACTCAAGAGACCCAGTACTTC. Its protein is CASSVSGGTQETQYF.

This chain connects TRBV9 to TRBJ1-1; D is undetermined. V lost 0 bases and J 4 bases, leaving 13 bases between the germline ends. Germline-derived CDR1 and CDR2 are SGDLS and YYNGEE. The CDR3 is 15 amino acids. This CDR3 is CASSVDVRSGTEAFF. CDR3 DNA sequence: TGTGCCAGCAGCGTAGATGTGAGGAGTGGCACTGAAGCTTTCTTT.

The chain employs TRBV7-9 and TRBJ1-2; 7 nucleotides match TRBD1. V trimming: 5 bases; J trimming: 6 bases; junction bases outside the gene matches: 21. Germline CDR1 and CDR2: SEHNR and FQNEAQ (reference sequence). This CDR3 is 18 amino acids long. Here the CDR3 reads CASSREITGQHLTDGYTF. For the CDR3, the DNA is TGTGCCAGCAGCCGAGAGATCACGGGACAGCACTTAACGGATGGCTACACCTTC.

The CDR3 bases are TGCAGCGCAAGTACCGGGACAGGGTTTACCACTGAAGCTTTCTTT. Protein sequence: CSASTGTGFTTEAFF. This chain connects TRBV29-1 to TRBJ1-1, with TRBD1 matching over 9 bases. Germline V gene sequence: CDR1 SQVTM, CDR2 ANQGSEA. The CDR3 runs 15 residues. Germline trimming cut 7 bases from V and 4 bases from J; bases unmatched to any gene: 13.

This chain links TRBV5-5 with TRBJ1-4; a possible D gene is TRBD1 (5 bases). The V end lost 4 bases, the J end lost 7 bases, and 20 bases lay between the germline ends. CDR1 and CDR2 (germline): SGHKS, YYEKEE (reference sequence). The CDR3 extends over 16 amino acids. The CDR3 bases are TGTGCCAGCAGCCTGGGGGACGTGGCAGGCCGTGAAAAACTGTTTTTT. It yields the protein CASSLGDVAGREKLFF.

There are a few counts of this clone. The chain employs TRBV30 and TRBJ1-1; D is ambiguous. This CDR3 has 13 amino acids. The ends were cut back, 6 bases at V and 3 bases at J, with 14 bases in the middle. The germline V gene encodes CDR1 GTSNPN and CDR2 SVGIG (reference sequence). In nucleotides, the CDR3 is TGTGCCTGCCACTTAGTAAGGGACACTGAAGCTTTCTTT. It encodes CACHLVRDTEAFF. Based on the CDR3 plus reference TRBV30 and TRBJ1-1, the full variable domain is SQTIHQWPATLVQPVGSPLSLECTVEGTSNPNLYWYRQAAGRGLQLLFYSVGIGQISSEVPQNLSASRPQDRQFILSSKKLLLSDSGFYLCACHLVRDTEAFFGQGTRLTVV.

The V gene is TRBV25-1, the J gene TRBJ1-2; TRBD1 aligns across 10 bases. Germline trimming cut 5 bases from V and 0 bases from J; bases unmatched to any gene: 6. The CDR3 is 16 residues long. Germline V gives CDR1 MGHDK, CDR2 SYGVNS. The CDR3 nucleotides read TGTGCCAGCAGTCCGACCGGGACAGGGGCTAACTATGGCTACACCTTC. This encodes CASSPTGTGANYGYTF.

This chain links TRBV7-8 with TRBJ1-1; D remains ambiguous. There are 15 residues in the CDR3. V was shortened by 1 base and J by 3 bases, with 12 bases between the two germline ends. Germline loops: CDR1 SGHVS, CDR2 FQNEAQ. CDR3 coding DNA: TGTGCCAGCAGCTTAGGGTTAGTCTGGGACACTGAAGCTTTCTTT. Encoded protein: CASSLGLVWDTEAFF.

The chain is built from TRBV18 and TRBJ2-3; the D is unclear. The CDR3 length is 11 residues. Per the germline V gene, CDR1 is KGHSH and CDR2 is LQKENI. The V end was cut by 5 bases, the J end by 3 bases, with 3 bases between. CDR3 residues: CASSDTDTQYF. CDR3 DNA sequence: TGTGCCAGCTCAGATACAGATACGCAGTATTTT.

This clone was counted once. The DNA of the CDR3 is TGTGCCAGCTCACGAGGACCACCGGACAGGACCCACGAGCAGTACTTC. This gives the protein CASSRGPPDRTHEQYF. The chain employs TRBV18 and TRBJ2-7; 7 nucleotides agree with TRBD1. This CDR3 has 16 residues. CDR1 KGHSH and CDR2 LQKENI come from the germline V gene. Trimming removed 4 bases from V and 5 bases from J; junction bases left unmatched: 14.

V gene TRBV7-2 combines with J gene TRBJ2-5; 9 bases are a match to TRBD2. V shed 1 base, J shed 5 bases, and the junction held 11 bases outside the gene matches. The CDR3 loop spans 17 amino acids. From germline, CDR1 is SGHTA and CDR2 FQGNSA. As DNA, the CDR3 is TGTGCCAGCAGCTTAGGTTTCGGCGGGGGGGCAGCCGAGACCCAGTACTTC. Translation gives CASSLGFGGGAAETQYF.